A single sample gave rise to the 25 T cell receptor beta chains below, sequenced in a study of cytomegalovirus exposure and HLA in healthy donors. It was with 60 Vbeta and 13 Jbeta primers that the PCR ran. Here immunoSEQ multiplex PCR was the method, and the copy in TCRdb shows in-frame clones only, minus some. The table includes under 200,000 clones, roughly 80% detected once. The sequencing sample was made of PBMCs. The receptors shown here come from a man aged 40-49 years in good health and CMV-seropositive.

The gene calls are TRBV6-6 and TRBJ2-1; a weak D match, TRBD1 (6 bases). Germline values: CDR1 MNHNY, CDR2 SVGAGI (reference sequence). V lost 4 bases and J 10 bases, leaving 14 bases between the germline ends. The CDR3 is 13 residues long. CDR3 sequence: CASSSIGGGEQFF. The CDR3 DNA is TGTGCCAGCAGTTCGATAGGTGGGGGCGAGCAGTTCTTC.

Turning to this clone: A junction boundary mismatches the germline segment, possibly from a read error. The chain combines TRBV7-7 with TRBJ2-5, with 8 bases lining up with TRBD1. CDR1 SSHAT and CDR2 FNYEAQ come from the germline V gene (reference sequence). The CDR3 has 15 residues. CDR3 DNA: TGTGCTAGCAGCTTCCGCCCGACAGGGGAAGAGACCCAGTACTTC. Translation gives CASSFRPTGEETQYF.

The rearrangement links TRBV5-8 to TRBJ1-4; maybe TRBD1 (6 bases). CDR1 and CDR2 from the germline V gene are SGHTS and YDEGEE. The CDR3 totals 15 residues. V was shortened by 5 bases and J by 0 bases, with 11 bases between the two germline ends. CDR3 amino acids: CASSPGAATNEKLFF. CDR3 nucleotides: TGTGCCAGCAGTCCAGGGGCGGCAACTAATGAAAAACTGTTTTTT.

The CDR3 sequence is CASSEAGRNQPQHF. The CDR3 DNA follows: TGCGCCAGCAGTGAGGCTGGTCGGAATCAGCCCCAGCATTTT. The V and J genes are TRBV10-2 and TRBJ1-5; D remains ambiguous. The germline V gene encodes CDR1 WSHSY and CDR2 SAAADI. The CDR3 has 14 residues. Trimming took off 2 bases at V and 4 bases at J, with 9 bases between the two ends.

The chain carries TRBV19 and TRBJ1-4; 7 bases fit TRBD1. The germline V gene encodes CDR1 LNHDA and CDR2 SQIVND (reference sequence). The CDR3 is 15 residues long. V shed 4 bases, J shed 8 bases, and the junction held 10 bases outside the gene matches. The CDR3 sequence: CASSTWLGQEEKLFF. Written as DNA, the CDR3 is TGTGCCAGTAGTACCTGGCTCGGACAGGAAGAAAAACTGTTTTTT.

This sequence joins TRBV28 and TRBJ1-1; 7 positions match TRBD1. The ends lost 4 bases at V and 0 bases at J; junction bases unmatched: 2. The CDR3 covers 14 residues. Germline V gives CDR1 MDHEN, CDR2 SYDVKM. CDR3 sequence reads: CASSSDRVNTEAFF. For the CDR3, the DNA is TGTGCCAGCAGTTCCGACAGGGTGAACACTGAAGCTTTCTTT. Based on the CDR3 plus reference TRBV28 and TRBJ1-1, the full variable domain is DVKVTQSSRYLVKRTGEKVFLECVQDMDHENMFWYRQDPGLGLRLIYFSYDVKMKEKGDIPEGYSVSREKKERFSLILESASTNQTSMYLCASSSDRVNTEAFFGQGTRLTVV.

The chain carries TRBV19 and TRBJ2-2; the match to TRBD2 covers 7 bases. J gave up 4 bases and V 2 bases, and 4 bases lay outside the gene matches. The CDR3 sequence is 15 residues long. Germline CDR1 reads LNHDA; CDR2 reads SQIVND (reference sequence). CDR3 nucleotides: TGTGCCAGTAGTATAATTGGGGGGGTCACCGGGGAGCTGTTTTTT. Residues: CASSIIGGVTGELFF.

This clone was picked up one time. Other nucleotide sequences from this sample produce the same CDR3. This sequence joins TRBV27 and TRBJ1-1; perhaps TRBD1 as D (6 bases). The CDR3 totals 13 residues. V was trimmed by 2 bases and J by 2 bases, leaving 6 bases between them. CDR1 MNHEY and CDR2 SMNVEV come from the germline V gene (reference sequence). CDR3 residues: CASSLGGNTEAFF. The CDR3 DNA sequence: TGTGCCAGCAGTTTAGGGGGCAACACTGAAGCTTTCTTT.

The genes are TRBV30 and TRBJ2-7; no clear D. V was pared by 0 bases and J by 5 bases, with 11 bases between. CDR1 and CDR2 from the germline V gene are GTSNPN and SVGIG (reference sequence). The CDR3 sequence is 13 residues long. CDR3 sequence reads: CAWSVNSRNEQYF. The CDR3 DNA follows: TGTGCCTGGAGTGTAAACAGTCGTAACGAGCAGTACTTC.

The rearrangement links TRBV4-1 to TRBJ2-3, with 10 bases identical to TRBD2. Trimming at V came to 7 bases and at J to 4 bases, leaving 8 bases not matched to a gene. CDR1 is MGHRA and CDR2 is YSYEKL in the germline V gene. The CDR3 totals 15 residues. CDR3 loop: CASNPLAGGADTQYF. In nucleotides, the CDR3 is TGCGCCAGCAACCCTTTAGCGGGGGGCGCAGATACGCAGTATTTT.

The V call is TRBV27, the J call TRBJ2-7, with TRBD1 matching 8 bases. This CDR3 has 14 amino acids. CDR1 is MNHEY and CDR2 is SMNVEV in the germline V gene (reference sequence). The V gene end was trimmed by 5 bases and the J gene end by 7 bases; junction bases not matched to a gene: 10. The CDR3 region is CASSSPTGVGEQYF. The CDR3 bases are TGTGCCAGCAGTAGTCCGACAGGGGTTGGGGAGCAGTACTTC.

The V call is TRBV21-1, the J call TRBJ1-2; TRBD1 is the table's D call and was not checked against the DNA. TRBV21-1 is shown as a pseudogene. The CDR3 spans 13 residues. The CDR3 loop is CASSRTGTGGYTF. The CDR3 nucleotides read TGTGCCAGCAGCAGAACCGGGACAGGGGGCTACACCTTC.

This clone was picked up one time. The chain is built from TRBV6-5 and TRBJ2-3; 9 bases match TRBD1. This CDR3 has 14 residues. V lost 5 bases, J lost 2 bases, and 2 bases stayed unmatched. Germline V gene sequence: CDR1 MNHEY, CDR2 SVGAGI. CDR3 region: CASSRTGATDTQYF. CDR3 in DNA: TGTGCCAGCAGTAGGACAGGGGCCACAGATACGCAGTATTTT.

The genes are TRBV18 and TRBJ2-3; 12 bases are shared with TRBD2. The V gene's germline CDR1 is KGHSH and CDR2 LQKENI. The junction had 3 bases not matched to a gene; V was cut back by 0 bases and J by 2 bases. This CDR3 comprises 17 residues. CDR3 in DNA: TGTGCCAGCTCACCACCCCTAGCGGGGGGGATCACAGATACGCAGTATTTT. It codes for CASSPPLAGGITDTQYF.

The CDR3 loop is CASSQERRNYGYTF. The CDR3, as DNA: TGTGCCAGCAGCCAAGAGCGGCGGAACTATGGCTACACCTTC. This chain links TRBV14 with TRBJ1-2, with unresolved D. The germline CDR1 and CDR2 sequences are SGHDN and FVKESK. This CDR3 region has 14 residues. The V and J ends lost 0 bases and 2 bases respectively, with 7 bases between them.

The chain employs TRBV5-1 and TRBJ2-4; D is possibly TRBD1 (6 bases). Germline lookup yields CDR1 SGHRS and CDR2 YFSETQ. This CDR3 is built from 15 residues. V was cut by 1 base and J by 1 base, with 9 bases left in between. DNA of the CDR3: TGCGCCAGCAGCTTGAAGGGGGAGGCCAAAAACATTCAGTACTTC. It yields the protein CASSLKGEAKNIQYF.

This chain connects TRBV19 to TRBJ1-5, with 9 nucleotides matching TRBD1. This CDR3 is built from 16 residues. In germline, CDR1 is LNHDA, CDR2 SQIVND (reference sequence). Trimming took 3 bases from V and 6 from J; bases not matched to a gene: 9. The CDR3 bases are TGTGCCAGTAGTATGTACGGGACAGGGAATGTTCAGCCCCAGCATTTT. It is translated as CASSMYGTGNVQPQHF.

CDR3 bases: TGTGCCAGCAGTTCCGGTGGTACCCTCGGAAACACCATATATTTT. It codes for CASSSGGTLGNTIYF. The chain carries TRBV28 and TRBJ1-3, with no clear D. The CDR3 is made up of 15 amino acids. The V and J ends lost 4 bases and 4 bases respectively, with 14 bases between them. Germline V CDR1 and CDR2: MDHEN, SYDVKM.

This clone was counted a single time. V and J are TRBV30 and TRBJ1-2; no firm D call. The germline V gene encodes CDR1 GTSNPN and CDR2 SVGIG (reference sequence). The V end was cut by 0 bases, the J end by 5 bases, with 10 bases between. This CDR3 is built from 13 residues. CDR3 region: CAWSVAAGYGYTF. The CDR3 DNA reads as TGTGCCTGGAGTGTAGCGGCGGGATATGGCTACACCTTC.

This sequence joins TRBV11-2 and TRBJ2-7; no firm D call. V was clipped by 1 base and J by 2 bases, with 9 bases between them. Germline V lookup: CDR1 SGHAT, CDR2 FQNNGV. The CDR3 loop spans 14 amino acids. CDR3 protein: CASSLANSPYEQYF. The CDR3 region has the DNA TGTGCCAGCAGCTTAGCCAACAGCCCCTACGAGCAGTACTTC.

The chain is built from TRBV6-1 and TRBJ1-3; D is ambiguous. This CDR3 contains 20 residues. Trimming took 2 bases from V and 0 from J, leaving 23 bases between them. Germline CDR1 and CDR2: MNHNS and SASEGT. The CDR3 spells CASSESLVRFLVPSGNTIYF. In nucleotides, the CDR3 is TGTGCCAGCAGTGAAAGTCTGGTCCGGTTCCTCGTCCCCTCTGGAAACACCATATATTTT.

The chain employs TRBV10-2 and TRBJ1-2; no reliable D call. V was shortened by 3 bases and J by 0 bases, with 14 bases between the two germline ends. CDR3 length: 16 residues. CDR1 WSHSY and CDR2 SAAADI come from the germline V gene. This CDR3 reads CASSESRVDANYGYTF. The DNA of the CDR3 is TGCGCCAGCAGTGAAAGTAGAGTAGATGCTAACTATGGCTACACCTTC.

The chain couples TRBV5-4 to TRBJ1-2; tentatively, D is TRBD1 (5 bases). The length of the CDR3 is 15 residues. The germline V gene encodes CDR1 SGHNT and CDR2 YYREEE (reference sequence). V dropped 4 bases and J dropped 5 bases, with 18 bases sitting between them. This CDR3 is CASSKISGVRYGYTF. CDR3 nucleotide sequence: TGTGCCAGCAGCAAGATCTCGGGGGTGAGGTATGGCTACACCTTC.

The V call is TRBV7-9, the J call TRBJ2-3; D gene ambiguous. The length of the CDR3 is 14 residues. Germline V lookup: CDR1 SEHNR, CDR2 FQNEAQ (reference sequence). The V gene lost 3 bases and the J gene lost 2 bases, with 9 bases spanning the gap. The CDR3 bases are TGTGCCAGCAGCTTCTTCGACTCCACAGATACGCAGTATTTT. Residues: CASSFFDSTDTQYF.

V and J are TRBV5-6 and TRBJ1-5, with 8 bases identical to TRBD1. CDR1 and CDR2 from the germline V gene are SGHDT and YYEEEE. This CDR3 has 13 amino acids. V lost 3 bases, J lost 7 bases, and 3 bases stayed unmatched. This CDR3 reads CASSWTGRQPQHF. The CDR3, as DNA: TGTGCCAGCAGCTGGACAGGGAGGCAGCCCCAGCATTTT.